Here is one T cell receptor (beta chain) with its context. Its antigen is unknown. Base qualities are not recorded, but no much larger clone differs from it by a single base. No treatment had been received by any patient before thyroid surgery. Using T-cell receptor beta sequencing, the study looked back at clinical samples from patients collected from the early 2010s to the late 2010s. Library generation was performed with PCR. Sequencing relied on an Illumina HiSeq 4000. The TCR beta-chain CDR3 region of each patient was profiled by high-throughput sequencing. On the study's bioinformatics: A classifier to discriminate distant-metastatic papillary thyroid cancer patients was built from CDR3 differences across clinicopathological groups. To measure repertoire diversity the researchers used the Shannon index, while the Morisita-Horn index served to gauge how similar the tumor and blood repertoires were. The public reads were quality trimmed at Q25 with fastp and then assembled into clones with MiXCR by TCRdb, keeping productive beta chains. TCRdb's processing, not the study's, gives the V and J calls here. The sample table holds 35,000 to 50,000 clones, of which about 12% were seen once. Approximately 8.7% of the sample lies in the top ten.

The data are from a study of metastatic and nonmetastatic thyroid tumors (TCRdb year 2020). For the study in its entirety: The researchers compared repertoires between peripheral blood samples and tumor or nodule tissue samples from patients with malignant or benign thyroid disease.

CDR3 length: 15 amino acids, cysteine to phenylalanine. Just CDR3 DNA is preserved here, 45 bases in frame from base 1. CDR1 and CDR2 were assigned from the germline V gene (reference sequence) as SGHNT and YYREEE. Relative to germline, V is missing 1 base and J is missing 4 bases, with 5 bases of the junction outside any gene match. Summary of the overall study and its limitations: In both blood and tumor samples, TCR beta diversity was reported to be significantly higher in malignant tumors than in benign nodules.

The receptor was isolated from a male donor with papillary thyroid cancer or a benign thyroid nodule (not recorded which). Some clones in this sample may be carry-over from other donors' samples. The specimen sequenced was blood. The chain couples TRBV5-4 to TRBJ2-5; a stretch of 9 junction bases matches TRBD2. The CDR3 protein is CASSLKREEPETQYF. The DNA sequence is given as TGTGCCAGCAGCTTGAAGCGGGAGGAGCCAGAGACCCAGTACTTC.